Shown below are 11 T cell receptor beta chains from a single sample sequenced in a study of blood T cells in healthy people across ages. The second PCR ran 7 to 11 cycles with a sample-barcoded 5' primer and J-beta primers. TCRdb used MiXCR to reprocess the 5' RACE reads, holding one entry per CDR3 protein. The sample has about 770,000 distinct CDR3 sequences, under 45% seen once; the top ten hold roughly 18%. Material for sequencing was blood. These receptors were taken from a man aged 55-75 years in good health.

The chain has TRBV5-1 and TRBJ2-4, with D tentatively TRBD2 (5 bases). The V end was cut by 4 bases, the J end by 7 bases, with 18 bases between. In germline, CDR1 is SGHRS, CDR2 YFSETQ. The CDR3 extends over 15 amino acids. CDR3 bases: TGCGCCAGCAGCAATGGTCAGGACTCAAGGAACATTCAGTACTTC. Protein: CASSNGQDSRNIQYF.

The chain is built from TRBV5-1 and TRBJ2-3; D uncertain. The V gene's germline CDR1 is SGHRS and CDR2 YFSETQ. The CDR3 extends over 16 amino acids. V was pared by 0 bases and J by 5 bases, with 16 bases between. The CDR3 reads CASSLATLASEDTQYF. CDR3 DNA sequence: TGCGCCAGCAGCTTGGCCACACTCGCGAGTGAAGATACGCAGTATTTT. Filled out from reference TRBV5-1 and TRBJ2-3, the complete variable domain reads KAGVTQTPRYLIKTRGQQVTLSCSPISGHRSVSWYQQTPGQGLQFLFEYFSETQRNKGNFPGRFSGRQFSNSRSEMNVSTLELGDSALYLCASSLATLASEDTQYFGPGTRLTVL.

The rearrangement links TRBV5-1 to TRBJ2-2; 8 nucleotides align to TRBD2. CDR1 is SGHRS, CDR2 YFSETQ, per germline. The CDR3 is made up of 16 amino acids. V lost 4 bases to trimming and J lost 2 bases; unmatched junction nucleotides: 7. CDR3 nucleotide sequence: TGCGCCAGCAGCAGCAGCGGGGGCCTCAACACCGGGGAGCTGTTTTTT. It translates to CASSSSGGLNTGELFF.

The rearrangement uses TRBV11-2 and TRBJ1-3; D gene unclear. The CDR3 has 11 residues. The V end was cut by 8 bases, the J end by 4 bases, with 6 bases between. Per the germline V gene, CDR1 is SGHAT and CDR2 is FQNNGV. In DNA, the CDR3 is TGTGCCAGCTCCCCCGGAAACACCATATATTTT. Translation gives CASSPGNTIYF. Variable domain in full (rest from reference TRBV11-2 and TRBJ1-3): EAGVAQSPRYKIIEKRQSVAFWCNPISGHATLYWYQQILGQGPKLLIQFQNNGVVDDSQLPKDRFSAERLKGVDSTLKIQPAKLEDSAVYLCASSPGNTIYFGEGSWLTVV.

This chain joins TRBV4-3 and TRBJ1-2, with 8 bases that match TRBD1. The CDR3 is made up of 16 amino acids. CDR1 LGHNA and CDR2 YSLEER come from the germline V gene. Trimming cost V 5 bases and J 1 base; bases outside gene matches: 9. The DNA for the CDR3 is TGCGCCAGCAGCGGGCGACAGGGGCCTGATAACTATGGCTACACCTTC. Translation gives CASSGRQGPDNYGYTF.

About this clonotype: A junction end diverges from the germline sequence, so it may reflect a read error. The chain uses TRBV6-1 and TRBJ1-2, with D possibly matching TRBD1 (5 bases). This CDR3 spans 12 amino acids. CDR1 and CDR2 from the germline V gene are MNHNS and SASEGT. The CDR3 sequence: CVSSERGYGYTF. For the CDR3, the DNA is TGTGTCAGCAGTGAGCGGGGGTATGGCTACACCTTC.

The genes are TRBV2 and TRBJ1-1; D is unresolved. Trimming shortened V by 9 bases and J by 0 bases, and 11 bases separated the two germline ends. Germline CDR1 and CDR2: SNHLY and FYNNEI. CDR3 length: 13 amino acids. The CDR3 sequence is CASGRLMNTEAFF. In DNA form, the CDR3 reads TGTGCCAGTGGACGGTTAATGAACACTGAAGCTTTCTTT.

The chain carries TRBV7-2 and TRBJ1-5; D gene ambiguous. Deletions cut 5 bases from V and 3 bases from J, with 11 bases between. The CDR3 has 14 amino acids. Germline V gives CDR1 SGHTA, CDR2 FQGNSA. Here the CDR3 reads CASSRSATNQPQHF. The CDR3 coding sequence is TGTGCCAGCAGCCGGAGCGCCACCAATCAGCCCCAGCATTTT.

This clonotype was seen more than once but under ten times. V gene TRBV2 combines with J gene TRBJ2-1, with 11 bases fitting TRBD2. The junction had 4 bases not matched to a gene; V was cut back by 7 bases and J by 5 bases. The CDR3 extends over 14 amino acids. Germline V gene data show CDR1 as SNHLY and CDR2 as FYNNEI. This chain's CDR3 is CASIGTSGNNEQFF. Written as DNA, the CDR3 is TGTGCCAGCATTGGGACTAGCGGAAACAATGAGCAGTTCTTC. The full variable domain, rest sourced from reference TRBV2 and TRBJ2-1, is EPEVTQTPSHQVTQMGQEVILRCVPISNHLYFYWYRQILGQKVEFLVSFYNNEISEKSEIFDDQFSVERPDGSNFTLKIRSTKLEDSAMYFCASIGTSGNNEQFFGPGTRLTVL.

This clonotype has a handful of counts. The CDR3 loop is CASSFRTGRDQSPQYF. The CDR3 DNA follows: TGCGCCAGCAGCTTTAGGACAGGAAGGGACCAGTCACCCCAGTACTTC. V is TRBV5-1 and J is TRBJ2-5, with 7 bases matching TRBD1. The CDR3 covers 16 residues. Germline trimming cut 2 bases from V and 9 bases from J; bases unmatched to any gene: 16. CDR1 and CDR2 from the germline V gene are SGHRS and YFSETQ. Supplemented by reference TRBV5-1 and TRBJ2-5, the full variable domain reads KAGVTQTPRYLIKTRGQQVTLSCSPISGHRSVSWYQQTPGQGLQFLFEYFSETQRNKGNFPGRFSGRQFSNSRSEMNVSTLELGDSALYLCASSFRTGRDQSPQYFGPGTRLLVL.

This clonotype was detected a few times. The rearrangement links TRBV20-1 to TRBJ2-7; 12 nucleotides align to TRBD1. The CDR3 totals 16 residues. V lost 5 bases to trimming and J lost 2 bases; unmatched junction nucleotides: 10. Per germline, CDR1 DFQATT and CDR2 SNEGSKA (reference sequence). CDR3 sequence: CSAHGTGGLTPYEQYF. CDR3 DNA sequence: TGCAGTGCTCACGGGACAGGGGGCCTGACTCCCTACGAGCAGTACTTC.